Reported below is one TCR beta chain. As yet, its antigen is unknown. This sample is drawn from a study of cytomegalovirus exposure and HLA in healthy donors. Study-wide context: The use of the same platform for the 90 to 150 validation repertoires and the roughly 630 first-cohort repertoires was reported by a later analysis.

With V trimmed by 3 bases and J by 10 bases, 4 bases remained unmatched. Germline CDR1 and CDR2: LNHDA and SQIVND (reference sequence). The CDR3 contains 12 residues. The repertoire was sequenced with immunoSEQ multiplex PCR; TCRdb's copy has only in-frame clones and lacks some. This table holds 200,000 or so clones, 84% found once. Findings and limits, study-wide: In vitro confirmation showed a few CMV-associated chains to be CMV antigen specific.

What was sequenced was PBMCs. The chain is built from TRBV19 and TRBJ1-2, with 8 nucleotides matching TRBD1. This clonotype originated in a woman aged 25 to 39 in good health and CMV-seropositive. The CDR3 DNA reads as TGTGCCAGTAGTATGAGGACAGGGACCTACACCTTC. This codes for CASSMRTGTYTF.